This T cell receptor beta chain is drawn from a study of T cell repertoires in ileal Crohn's disease. At the level of the study: Patients had a median approximately 7.5-year disease duration, and roughly 32% were active smokers. All patients had surgery for stricturing (about 60%) or penetrating (39%) disease. About 500 nanograms of biopsy DNA per sample underwent TCRB immunosequencing. Whole-study results and caveats: Clonality above 26.8% at surgery always came with endoscopic recurrence.

CDR3 length equals 11 residues. The germline V and J ends were trimmed by 4 bases and 7 bases, with 8 bases remaining between them. The germline V gene encodes CDR1 SGHDN and CDR2 FVKESK. Method: immunoSEQ multiplex PCR; TCRdb's copy keeps in-frame clones and lacks some. This table holds over 1,500 clones, roughly 90% found once. Worth noting for this clone: The antigen remains undetermined.

Time point given: inflamed ileum from the surgical specimen. This receptor was taken from an adult with Crohn's disease. Sequenced input: ileal tissue. V is TRBV14 and J is TRBJ2-7; D gene unclear. The CDR3 DNA reads TGTGCCAGCAGCCTCTACCTAGAGCAGTACTTC. Amino acids: CASSLYLEQYF.